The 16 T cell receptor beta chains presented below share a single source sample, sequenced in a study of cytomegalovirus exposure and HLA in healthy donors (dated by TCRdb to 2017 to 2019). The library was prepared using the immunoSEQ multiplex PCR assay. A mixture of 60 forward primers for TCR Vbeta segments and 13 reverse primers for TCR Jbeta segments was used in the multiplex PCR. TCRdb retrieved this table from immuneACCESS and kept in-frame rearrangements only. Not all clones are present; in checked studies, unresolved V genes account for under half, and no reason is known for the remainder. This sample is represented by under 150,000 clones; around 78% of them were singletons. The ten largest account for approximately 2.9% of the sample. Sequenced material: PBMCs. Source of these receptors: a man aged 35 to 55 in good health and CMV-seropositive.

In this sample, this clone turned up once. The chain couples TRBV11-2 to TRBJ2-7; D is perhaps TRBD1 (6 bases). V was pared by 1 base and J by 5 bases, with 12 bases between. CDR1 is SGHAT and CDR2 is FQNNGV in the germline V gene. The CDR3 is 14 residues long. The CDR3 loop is CASSLAGDDDEQYF. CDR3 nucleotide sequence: TGTGCCAGCAGCTTAGCAGGGGACGACGACGAGCAGTACTTC. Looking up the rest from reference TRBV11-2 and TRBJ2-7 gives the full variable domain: EAGVAQSPRYKIIEKRQSVAFWCNPISGHATLYWYQQILGQGPKLLIQFQNNGVVDDSQLPKDRFSAERLKGVDSTLKIQPAKLEDSAVYLCASSLAGDDDEQYFGPGTRLTVT.

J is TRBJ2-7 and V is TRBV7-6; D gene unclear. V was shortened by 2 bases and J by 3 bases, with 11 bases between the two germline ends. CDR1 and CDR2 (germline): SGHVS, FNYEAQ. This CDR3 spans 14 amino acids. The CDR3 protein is CASSLYPENYEQYF. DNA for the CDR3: TGTGCCAGCAGCTTATATCCGGAGAACTACGAGCAGTACTTC.

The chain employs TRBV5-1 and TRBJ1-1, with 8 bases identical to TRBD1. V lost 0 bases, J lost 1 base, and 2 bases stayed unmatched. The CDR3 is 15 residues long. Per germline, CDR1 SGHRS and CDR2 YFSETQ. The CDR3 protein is CASSLAGTGNTEAFF. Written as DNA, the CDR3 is TGCGCCAGCAGCTTGGCCGGGACAGGGAACACTGAAGCTTTCTTT.

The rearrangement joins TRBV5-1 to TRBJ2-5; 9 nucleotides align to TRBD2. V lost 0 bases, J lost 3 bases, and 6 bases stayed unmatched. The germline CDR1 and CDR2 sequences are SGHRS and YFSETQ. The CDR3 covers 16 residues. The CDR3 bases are TGCGCCAGCAGCTTGGTCGCGGGAGGGCTGGAAGAGACCCAGTACTTC. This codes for CASSLVAGGLEETQYF.

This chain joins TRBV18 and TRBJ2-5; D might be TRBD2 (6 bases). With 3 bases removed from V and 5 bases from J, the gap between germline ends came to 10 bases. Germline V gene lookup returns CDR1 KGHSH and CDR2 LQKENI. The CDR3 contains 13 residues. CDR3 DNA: TGTGCCAGCTCACCGGCCGGGAGCGAGACCCAGTACTTC. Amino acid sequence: CASSPAGSETQYF.

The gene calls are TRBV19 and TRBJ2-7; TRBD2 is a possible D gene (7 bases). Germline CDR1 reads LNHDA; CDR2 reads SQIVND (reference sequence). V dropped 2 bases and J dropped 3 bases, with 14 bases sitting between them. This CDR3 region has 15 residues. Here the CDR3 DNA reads TGTGCCAGTAGTATATCTGGGGGGGGCGTCTACGAGCAGTACTTC. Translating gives CASSISGGGVYEQYF.

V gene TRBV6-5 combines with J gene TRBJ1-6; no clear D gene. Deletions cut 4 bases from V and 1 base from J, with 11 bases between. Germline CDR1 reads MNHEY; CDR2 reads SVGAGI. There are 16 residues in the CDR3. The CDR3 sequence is CASSFLSRSYNSPLHF. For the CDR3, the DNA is TGTGCCAGCAGTTTTCTCTCTCGGTCCTATAATTCACCCCTCCACTTT.

The CDR3 sequence is CASRQSNQPQHF. The CDR3 nucleotides read TGTGCCAGCCGACAGAGCAATCAGCCCCAGCATTTT. The V and J genes are TRBV2 and TRBJ1-5; tentative D call: TRBD1 (5 bases). Deletions cut 8 bases from V and 1 base from J, with 6 bases between. Germline V gives CDR1 SNHLY, CDR2 FYNNEI. The CDR3 sequence is 12 residues long. Supplemented by reference TRBV2 and TRBJ1-5, the full variable domain reads EPEVTQTPSHQVTQMGQEVILRCVPISNHLYFYWYRQILGQKVEFLVSFYNNEISEKSEIFDDQFSVERPDGSNFTLKIRSTKLEDSAMYFCASRQSNQPQHFGDGTRLSIL.

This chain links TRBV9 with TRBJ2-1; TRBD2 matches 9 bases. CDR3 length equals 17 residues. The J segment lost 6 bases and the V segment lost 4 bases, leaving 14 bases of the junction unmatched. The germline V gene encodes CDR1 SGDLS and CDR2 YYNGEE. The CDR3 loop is CASSPLGRLAGTNEQFF. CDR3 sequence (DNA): TGTGCCAGCAGCCCTCTCGGTCGGCTAGCGGGAACCAATGAGCAGTTCTTC.

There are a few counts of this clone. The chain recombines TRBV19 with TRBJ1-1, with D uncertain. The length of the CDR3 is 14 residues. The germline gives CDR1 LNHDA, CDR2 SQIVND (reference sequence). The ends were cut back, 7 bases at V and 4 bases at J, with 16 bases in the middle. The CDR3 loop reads CASTSSPPGTEAFF. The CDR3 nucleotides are TGTGCCAGTACCTCGAGCCCGCCGGGCACTGAAGCTTTCTTT.

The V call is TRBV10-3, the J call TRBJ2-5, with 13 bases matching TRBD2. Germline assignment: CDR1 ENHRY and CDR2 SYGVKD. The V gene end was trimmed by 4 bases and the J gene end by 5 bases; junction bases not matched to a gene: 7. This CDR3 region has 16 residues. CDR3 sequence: CAISGDGLAGAETQYF. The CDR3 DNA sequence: TGTGCCATCAGTGGGGATGGACTAGCGGGAGCTGAGACCCAGTACTTC.

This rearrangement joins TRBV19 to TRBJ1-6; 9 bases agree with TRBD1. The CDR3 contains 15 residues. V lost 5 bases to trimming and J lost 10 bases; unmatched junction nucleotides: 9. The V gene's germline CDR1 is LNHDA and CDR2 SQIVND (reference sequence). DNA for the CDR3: TGTGCCAGTAGTCATCTACAGGGGGCAAAATCACCCCTCCACTTT. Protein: CASSHLQGAKSPLHF.

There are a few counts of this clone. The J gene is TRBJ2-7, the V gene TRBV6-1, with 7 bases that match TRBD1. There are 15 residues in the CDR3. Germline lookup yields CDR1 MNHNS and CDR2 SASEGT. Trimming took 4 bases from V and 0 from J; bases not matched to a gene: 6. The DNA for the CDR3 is TGTGCCAGCAGTGGAGGACAGGCCAGCTCCTACGAGCAGTACTTC. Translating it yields CASSGGQASSYEQYF.

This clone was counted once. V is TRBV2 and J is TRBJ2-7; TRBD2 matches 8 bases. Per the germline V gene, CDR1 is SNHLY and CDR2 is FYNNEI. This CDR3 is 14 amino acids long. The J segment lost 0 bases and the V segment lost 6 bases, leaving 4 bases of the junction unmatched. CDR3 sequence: CASRTSGSSYEQYF. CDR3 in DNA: TGTGCCAGCAGAACCAGCGGGAGCTCCTACGAGCAGTACTTC.

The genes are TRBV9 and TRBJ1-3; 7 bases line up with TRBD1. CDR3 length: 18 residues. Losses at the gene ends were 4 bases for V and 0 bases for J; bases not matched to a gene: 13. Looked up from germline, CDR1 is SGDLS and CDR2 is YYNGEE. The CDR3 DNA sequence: TGTGCCAGCAGCTCCACCCTTGGGACAGCCTACTCTGGAAACACCATATATTTT. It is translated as CASSSTLGTAYSGNTIYF.

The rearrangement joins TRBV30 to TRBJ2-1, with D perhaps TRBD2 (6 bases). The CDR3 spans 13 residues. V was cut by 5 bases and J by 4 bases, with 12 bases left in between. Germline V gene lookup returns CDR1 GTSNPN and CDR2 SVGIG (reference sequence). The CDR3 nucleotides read TGTGCCTGGGAAGGACTACCTTACAATGAGCAGTTCTTC. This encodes CAWEGLPYNEQFF.